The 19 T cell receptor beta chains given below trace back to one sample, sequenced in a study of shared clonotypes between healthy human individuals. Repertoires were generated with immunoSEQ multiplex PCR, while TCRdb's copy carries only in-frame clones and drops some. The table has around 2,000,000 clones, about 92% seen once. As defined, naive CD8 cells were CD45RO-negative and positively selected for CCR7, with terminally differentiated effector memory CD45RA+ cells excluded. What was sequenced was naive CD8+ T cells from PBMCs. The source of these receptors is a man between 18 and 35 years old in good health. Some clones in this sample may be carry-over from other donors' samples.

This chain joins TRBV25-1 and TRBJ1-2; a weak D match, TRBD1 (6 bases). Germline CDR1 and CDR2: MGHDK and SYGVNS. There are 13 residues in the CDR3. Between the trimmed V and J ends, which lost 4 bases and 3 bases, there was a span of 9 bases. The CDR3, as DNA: TGTGCCAGCAGTGTACAGGGTGACTATGGCTACACCTTC. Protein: CASSVQGDYGYTF.

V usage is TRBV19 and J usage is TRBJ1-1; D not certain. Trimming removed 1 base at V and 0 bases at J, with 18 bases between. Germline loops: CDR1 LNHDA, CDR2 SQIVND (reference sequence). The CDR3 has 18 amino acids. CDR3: CASSIARAAVTLNTEAFF. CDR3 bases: TGTGCCAGTAGTATAGCGAGGGCAGCCGTCACCCTGAACACTGAAGCTTTCTTT.

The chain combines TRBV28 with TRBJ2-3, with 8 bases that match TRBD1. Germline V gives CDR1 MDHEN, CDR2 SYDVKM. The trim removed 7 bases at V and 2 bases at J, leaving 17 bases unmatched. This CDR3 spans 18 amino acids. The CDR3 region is CASNDRGTMAAFTDTQYF. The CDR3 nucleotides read TGTGCCAGCAATGACAGGGGAACGATGGCCGCCTTCACAGATACGCAGTATTTT. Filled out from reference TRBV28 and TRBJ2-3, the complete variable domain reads DVKVTQSSRYLVKRTGEKVFLECVQDMDHENMFWYRQDPGLGLRLIYFSYDVKMKEKGDIPEGYSVSREKKERFSLILESASTNQTSMYLCASNDRGTMAAFTDTQYFGPGTRLTVL.

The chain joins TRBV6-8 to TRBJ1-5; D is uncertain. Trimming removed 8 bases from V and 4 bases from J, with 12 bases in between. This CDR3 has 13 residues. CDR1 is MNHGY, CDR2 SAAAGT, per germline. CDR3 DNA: TGTGCCAGCCCGGTGGGCTTTAATCAGCCCCAGCATTTT. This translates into CASPVGFNQPQHF.

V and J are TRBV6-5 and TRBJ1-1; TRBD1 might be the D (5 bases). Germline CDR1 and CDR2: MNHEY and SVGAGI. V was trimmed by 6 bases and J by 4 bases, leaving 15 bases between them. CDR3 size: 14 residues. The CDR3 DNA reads TGTGCCAGCAGCGGGGGGGGAGAGAGCACTGAAGCTTTCTTT. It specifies CASSGGGESTEAFF.

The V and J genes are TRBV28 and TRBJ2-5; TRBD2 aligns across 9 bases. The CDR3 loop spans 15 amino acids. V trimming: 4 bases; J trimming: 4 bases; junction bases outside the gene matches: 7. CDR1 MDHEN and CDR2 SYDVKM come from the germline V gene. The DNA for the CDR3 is TGTGCCAGCAGTTGGGCGGGAGGGCCCTCAGAGACCCAGTACTTC. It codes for CASSWAGGPSETQYF.

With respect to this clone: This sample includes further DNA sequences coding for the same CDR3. The CDR3 reads CASSFSGSSYNEQFF. CDR3 nucleotide sequence: TGTGCCAGCAGTTTTAGCGGAAGCTCCTACAATGAGCAGTTCTTC. V usage is TRBV27 and J usage is TRBJ2-1, with a possible D match to TRBD2 (6 bases). V lost 3 bases and J 0 bases, leaving 9 bases between the germline ends. The germline V gene encodes CDR1 MNHEY and CDR2 SMNVEV (reference sequence). The CDR3 extends over 15 amino acids.

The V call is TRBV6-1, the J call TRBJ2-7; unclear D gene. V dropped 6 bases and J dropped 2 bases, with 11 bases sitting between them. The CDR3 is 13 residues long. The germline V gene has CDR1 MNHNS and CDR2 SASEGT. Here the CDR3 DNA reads TGTGCCAGCAGCCCGACTCCACCCTACGAGCAGTACTTC. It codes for CASSPTPPYEQYF.

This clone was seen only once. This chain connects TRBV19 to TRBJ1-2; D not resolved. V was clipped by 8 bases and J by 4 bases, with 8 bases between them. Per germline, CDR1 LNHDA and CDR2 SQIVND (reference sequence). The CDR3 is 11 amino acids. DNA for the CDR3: TGTGCCAGTGGGGAAATCTATGGCTACACCTTC. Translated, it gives CASGEIYGYTF.

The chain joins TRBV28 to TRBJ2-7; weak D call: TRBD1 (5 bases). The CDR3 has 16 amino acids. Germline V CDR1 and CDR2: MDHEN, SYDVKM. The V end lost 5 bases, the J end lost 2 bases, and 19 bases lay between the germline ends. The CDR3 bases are TGTGCCAGCAGTCTTGAACAGGCAATACAGACCTACGAGCAGTACTTC. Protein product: CASSLEQAIQTYEQYF.

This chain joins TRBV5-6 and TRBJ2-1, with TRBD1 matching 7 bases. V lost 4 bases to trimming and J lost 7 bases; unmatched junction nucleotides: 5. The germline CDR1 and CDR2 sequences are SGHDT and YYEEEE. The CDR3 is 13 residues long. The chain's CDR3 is CASSDREINEQFF. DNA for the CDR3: TGTGCCAGCAGCGACAGGGAGATAAATGAGCAGTTCTTC.

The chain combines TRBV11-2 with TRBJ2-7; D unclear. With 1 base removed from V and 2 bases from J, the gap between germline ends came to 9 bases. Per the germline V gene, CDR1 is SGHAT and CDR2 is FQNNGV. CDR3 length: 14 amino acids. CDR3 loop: CASSLVGQPYEQYF. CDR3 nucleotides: TGTGCCAGCAGCTTAGTAGGGCAGCCCTACGAGCAGTACTTC.

The CDR3 loop is CSAPRGDEQYF. The CDR3 DNA reads TGCAGTGCGCCTAGGGGGGACGAGCAGTACTTC. This sequence joins TRBV20-1 and TRBJ2-7, with D perhaps being TRBD1 or TRBD2 (6 bases each). Trimming stripped 6 bases from V and 5 bases from J, with 11 bases between. CDR1 is DFQATT and CDR2 is SNEGSKA in the germline V gene (reference sequence). The CDR3 consists of 11 residues.

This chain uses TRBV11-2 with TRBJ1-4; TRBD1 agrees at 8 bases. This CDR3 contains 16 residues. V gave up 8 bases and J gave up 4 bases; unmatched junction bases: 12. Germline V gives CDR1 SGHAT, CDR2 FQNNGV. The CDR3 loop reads CASSRRQGSNNEKLFF. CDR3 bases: TGTGCCAGCTCCCGTCGACAGGGGTCCAATAATGAAAAACTGTTTTTT.

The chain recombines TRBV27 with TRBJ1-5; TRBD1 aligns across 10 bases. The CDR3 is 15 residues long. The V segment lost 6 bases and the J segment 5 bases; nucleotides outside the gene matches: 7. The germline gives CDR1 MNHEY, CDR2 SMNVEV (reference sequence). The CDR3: CASSSQDRGYQPQHF. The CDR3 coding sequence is TGTGCCAGCAGCTCTCAGGACAGGGGGTATCAGCCCCAGCATTTT.

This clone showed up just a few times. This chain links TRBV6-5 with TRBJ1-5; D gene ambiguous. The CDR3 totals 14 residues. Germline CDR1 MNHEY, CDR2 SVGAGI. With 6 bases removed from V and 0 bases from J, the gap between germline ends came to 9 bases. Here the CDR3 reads CASSPLSSNQPQHF. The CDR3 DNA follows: TGTGCCAGCAGCCCTTTATCTAGCAATCAGCCCCAGCATTTT.

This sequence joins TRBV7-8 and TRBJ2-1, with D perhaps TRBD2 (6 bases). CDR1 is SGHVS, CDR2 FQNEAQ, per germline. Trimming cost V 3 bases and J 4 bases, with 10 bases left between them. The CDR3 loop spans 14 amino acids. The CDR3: CASSFGSGYNEQFF. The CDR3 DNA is TGTGCCAGCAGCTTTGGTAGCGGTTACAATGAGCAGTTCTTC.

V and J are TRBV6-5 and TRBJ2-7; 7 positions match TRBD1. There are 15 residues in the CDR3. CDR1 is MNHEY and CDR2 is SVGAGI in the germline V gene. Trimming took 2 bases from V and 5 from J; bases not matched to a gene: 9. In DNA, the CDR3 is TGTGCCAGCAGTTACACAGGGGCGCTGGGCAACGAGCAGTACTTC. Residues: CASSYTGALGNEQYF.

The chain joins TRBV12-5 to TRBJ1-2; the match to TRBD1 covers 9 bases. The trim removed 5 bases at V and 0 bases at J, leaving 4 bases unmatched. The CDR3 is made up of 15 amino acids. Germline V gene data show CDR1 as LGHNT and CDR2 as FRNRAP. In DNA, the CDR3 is TGTGCTAGTGGTCCGGACAGGGGATCTAACTATGGCTACACCTTC. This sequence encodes CASGPDRGSNYGYTF. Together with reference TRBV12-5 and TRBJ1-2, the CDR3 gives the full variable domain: DARVTQTPRHKVTEMGQEVTMRCQPILGHNTVFWYRQTMMQGLELLAYFRNRAPLDDSGMPKDRFSAEMPDATLATLKIQPSEPRDSAVYFCASGPDRGSNYGYTFGSGTRLTVV.